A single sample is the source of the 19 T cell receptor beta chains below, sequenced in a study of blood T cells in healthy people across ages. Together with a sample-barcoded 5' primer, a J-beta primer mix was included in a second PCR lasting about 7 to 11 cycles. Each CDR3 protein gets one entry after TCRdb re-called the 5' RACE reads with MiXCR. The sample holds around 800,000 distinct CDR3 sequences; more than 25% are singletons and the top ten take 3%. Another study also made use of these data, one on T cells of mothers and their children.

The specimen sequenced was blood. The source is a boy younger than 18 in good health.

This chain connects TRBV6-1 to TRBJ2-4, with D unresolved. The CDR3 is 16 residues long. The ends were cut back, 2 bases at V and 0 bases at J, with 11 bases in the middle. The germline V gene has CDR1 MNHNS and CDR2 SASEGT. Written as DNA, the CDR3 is TGTGCCAGCAGTGAACGCTGGAATCTAGCCAAAAACATTCAGTACTTC. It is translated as CASSERWNLAKNIQYF.

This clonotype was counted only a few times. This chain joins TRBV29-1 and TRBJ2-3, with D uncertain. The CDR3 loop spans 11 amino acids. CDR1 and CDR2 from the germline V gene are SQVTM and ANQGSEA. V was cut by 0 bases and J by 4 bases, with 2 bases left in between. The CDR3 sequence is CSVEEADTQYF. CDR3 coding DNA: TGCAGCGTTGAAGAGGCAGATACGCAGTATTTT.

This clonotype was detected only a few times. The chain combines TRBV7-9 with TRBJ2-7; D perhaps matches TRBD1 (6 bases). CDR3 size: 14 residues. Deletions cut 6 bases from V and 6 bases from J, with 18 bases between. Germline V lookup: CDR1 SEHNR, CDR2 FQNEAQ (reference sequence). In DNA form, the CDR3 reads TGTGCCAGCAGTTTAACAGGGAAGAAGGGCGAGCAGTACTTC. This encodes CASSLTGKKGEQYF.

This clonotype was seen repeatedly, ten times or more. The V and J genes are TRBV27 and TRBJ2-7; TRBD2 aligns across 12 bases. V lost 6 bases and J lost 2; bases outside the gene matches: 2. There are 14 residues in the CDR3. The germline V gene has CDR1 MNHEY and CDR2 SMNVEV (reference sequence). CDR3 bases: TGTGCCAGCAGCCGGACTAGCGGGACCTACGAGCAGTACTTC. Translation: CASSRTSGTYEQYF.

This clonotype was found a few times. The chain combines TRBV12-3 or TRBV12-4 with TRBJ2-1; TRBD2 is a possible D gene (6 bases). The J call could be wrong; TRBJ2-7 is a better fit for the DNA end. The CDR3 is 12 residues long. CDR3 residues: CASGGRSDEQYF. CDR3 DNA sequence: TGTGCCAGCGGAGGGAGATCGGACGAGCAGTACTTC.

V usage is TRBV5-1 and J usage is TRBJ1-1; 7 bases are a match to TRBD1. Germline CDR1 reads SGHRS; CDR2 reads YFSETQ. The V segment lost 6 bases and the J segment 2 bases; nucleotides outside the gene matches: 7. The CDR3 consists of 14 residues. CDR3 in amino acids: CASKAGTANTEAFF. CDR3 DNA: TGCGCCAGCAAGGCCGGGACAGCCAACACTGAAGCTTTCTTT.

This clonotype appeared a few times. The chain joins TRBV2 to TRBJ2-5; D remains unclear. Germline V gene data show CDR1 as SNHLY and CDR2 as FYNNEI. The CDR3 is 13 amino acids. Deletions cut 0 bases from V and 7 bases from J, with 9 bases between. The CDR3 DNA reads TGTGCCAGCAGTGAAGCGCAAGTCGGGACCCAGTACTTC. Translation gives CASSEAQVGTQYF.

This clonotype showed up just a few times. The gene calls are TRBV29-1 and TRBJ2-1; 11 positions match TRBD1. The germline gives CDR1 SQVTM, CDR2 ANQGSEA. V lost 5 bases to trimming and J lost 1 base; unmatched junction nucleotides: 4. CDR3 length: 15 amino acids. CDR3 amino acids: CSVKGQGASYNEQFF. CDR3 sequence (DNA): TGCAGCGTTAAAGGACAGGGGGCTTCCTACAATGAGCAGTTCTTC.

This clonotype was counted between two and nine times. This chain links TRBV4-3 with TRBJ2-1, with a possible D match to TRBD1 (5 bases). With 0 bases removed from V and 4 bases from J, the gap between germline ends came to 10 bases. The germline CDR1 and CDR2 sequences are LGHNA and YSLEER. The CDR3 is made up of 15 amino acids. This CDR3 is CASSQDGNRYNEQFF. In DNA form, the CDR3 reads TGCGCCAGCAGCCAAGATGGGAACAGGTACAATGAGCAGTTCTTC.

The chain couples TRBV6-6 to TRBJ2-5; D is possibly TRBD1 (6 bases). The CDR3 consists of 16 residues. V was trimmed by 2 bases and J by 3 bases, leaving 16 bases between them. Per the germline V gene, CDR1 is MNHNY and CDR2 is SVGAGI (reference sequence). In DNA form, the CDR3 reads TGTGCCAGCAGTTACCTCCAGGGGCTACAAAAAGAGACCCAGTACTTC. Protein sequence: CASSYLQGLQKETQYF.

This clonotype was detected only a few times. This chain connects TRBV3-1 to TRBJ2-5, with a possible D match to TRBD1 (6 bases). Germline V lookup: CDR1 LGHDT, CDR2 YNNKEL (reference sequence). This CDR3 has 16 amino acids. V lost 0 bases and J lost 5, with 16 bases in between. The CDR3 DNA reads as TGTGCCAGCAGCCAAGATAGACAGGCCCACGGGGAGACCCAGTACTTC. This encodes CASSQDRQAHGETQYF.

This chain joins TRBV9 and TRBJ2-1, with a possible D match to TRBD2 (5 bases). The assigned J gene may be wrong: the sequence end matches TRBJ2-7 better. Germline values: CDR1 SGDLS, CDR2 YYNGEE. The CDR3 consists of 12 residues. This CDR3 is CASSDGAEEQYF. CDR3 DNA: TGTGCCAGCAGCGACGGAGCGGAGGAGCAGTACTTC.

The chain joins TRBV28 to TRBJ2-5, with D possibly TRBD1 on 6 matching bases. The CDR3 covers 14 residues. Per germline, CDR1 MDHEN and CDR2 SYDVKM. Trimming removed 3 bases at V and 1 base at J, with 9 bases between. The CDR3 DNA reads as TGTGCCAGCAGTTTCTTGGACAGCCAAGAGACCCAGTACTTC. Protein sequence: CASSFLDSQETQYF.

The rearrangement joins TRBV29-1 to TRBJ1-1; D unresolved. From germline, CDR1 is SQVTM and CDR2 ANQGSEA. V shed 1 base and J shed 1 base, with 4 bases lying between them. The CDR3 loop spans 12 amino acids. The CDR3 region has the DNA TGCAGCGTTGAAGCTACGAACACTGAAGCTTTCTTT. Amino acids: CSVEATNTEAFF.

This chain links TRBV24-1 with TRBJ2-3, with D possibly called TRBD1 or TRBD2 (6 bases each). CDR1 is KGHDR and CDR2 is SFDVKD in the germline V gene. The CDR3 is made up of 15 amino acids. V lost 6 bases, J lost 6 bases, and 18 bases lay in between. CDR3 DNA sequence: TGTGCCACCAGTCCCGGGGGCCGACGGTTTGATACGCAGTATTTT. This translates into CATSPGGRRFDTQYF.

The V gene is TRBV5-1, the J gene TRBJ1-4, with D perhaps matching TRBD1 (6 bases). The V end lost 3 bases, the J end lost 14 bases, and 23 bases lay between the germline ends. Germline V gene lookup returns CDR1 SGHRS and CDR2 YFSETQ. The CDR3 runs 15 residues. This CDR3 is CASSSGGVDRSELFF. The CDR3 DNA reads TGCGCCAGCAGCTCCGGAGGAGTTGACAGGAGCGAGCTGTTTTTT.

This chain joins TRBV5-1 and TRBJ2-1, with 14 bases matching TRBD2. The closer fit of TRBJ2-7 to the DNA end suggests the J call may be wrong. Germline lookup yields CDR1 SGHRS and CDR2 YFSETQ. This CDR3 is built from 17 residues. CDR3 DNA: TGCGCCAGCAGCCTCGGACTAGCGGGGGGCGCCGCCTACGAGCAGTACTTC. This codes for CASSLGLAGGAAYEQYF.

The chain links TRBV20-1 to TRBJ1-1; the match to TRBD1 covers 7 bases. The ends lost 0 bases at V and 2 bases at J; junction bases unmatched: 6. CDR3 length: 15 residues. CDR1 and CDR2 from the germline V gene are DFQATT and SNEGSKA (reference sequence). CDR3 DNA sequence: TGCAGTGCTAGAGACCCGACAGGGACAAACACTGAAGCTTTCTTT. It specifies CSARDPTGTNTEAFF.

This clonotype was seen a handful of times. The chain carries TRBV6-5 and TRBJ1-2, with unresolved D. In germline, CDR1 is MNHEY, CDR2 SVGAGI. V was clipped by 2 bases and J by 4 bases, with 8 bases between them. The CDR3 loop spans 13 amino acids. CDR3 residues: CASSYGSAYGYTF. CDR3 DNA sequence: TGTGCCAGCAGTTACGGGTCAGCCTATGGCTACACCTTC.